These 18 T cell receptor beta chains share one sample of origin, sequenced in a study of blood T cell repertoires in COVID-19. Data came from immunoSEQ multiplex PCR; TCRdb stores just in-frame clones and leaves some out. The table has about 480,000 clones, 87% seen once. The sequencing sample was made of PBMCs or T cells enriched from blood (not recorded which). The receptors derive from a young woman with acute COVID-19.

J is TRBJ2-1 and V is TRBV3-1 (or the pseudogene TRBV3-2); D uncertain. In germline, CDR1 is LGHDT, CDR2 YNNKEL (reference sequence). The CDR3 loop spans 17 amino acids. V lost 0 bases and J 0 bases, leaving 12 bases between the germline ends. The CDR3 here is CASSQDGSRSSYNEQFF. CDR3 DNA: TGTGCCAGCAGCCAAGACGGCAGCCGGAGCTCCTACAATGAGCAGTTCTTC.

This chain joins TRBV5-4 and TRBJ2-7, with 10 bases that match TRBD1. From germline, CDR1 is SGHNT and CDR2 YYREEE (reference sequence). This CDR3 has 15 amino acids. V lost 0 bases to trimming and J lost 5 bases; unmatched junction nucleotides: 5. The CDR3 is CASSLAGTGVDEQYF. The CDR3 region has the DNA TGTGCCAGCAGCTTGGCAGGGACAGGGGTAGACGAGCAGTACTTC.

This clone was observed a handful of times. V and J are TRBV2 and TRBJ2-1, with D possibly being TRBD1 (6 bases). The CDR3 runs 15 residues. V dropped 8 bases and J dropped 5 bases, with 19 bases sitting between them. Germline lookup yields CDR1 SNHLY and CDR2 FYNNEI. In DNA, the CDR3 is TGTGCCAGCGGGGGCACCCCGCCCCCGCACAATGAGCAGTTCTTC. It yields the protein CASGGTPPPHNEQFF.

This sequence joins TRBV10-3 and TRBJ1-2, with TRBD1 identical over 7 bases. V shed 5 bases, J shed 3 bases, and the junction held 15 bases outside the gene matches. CDR1 ENHRY and CDR2 SYGVKD come from the germline V gene. The CDR3 is made up of 17 amino acids. The CDR3 is CAISPSQPTGLDYGYTF. CDR3 in DNA: TGTGCCATCAGTCCCTCACAGCCGACAGGGTTGGACTATGGCTACACCTTC.

The chain combines TRBV5-4 with TRBJ2-3, with TRBD2 matching over 11 bases. The CDR3 runs 17 residues. The V segment lost 6 bases and the J segment 2 bases; nucleotides outside the gene matches: 11. Germline-derived CDR1 and CDR2 are SGHNT and YYREEE (reference sequence). The CDR3 sequence is CASTVVAGGLPTDTQYF. CDR3 DNA: TGTGCCAGCACTGTTGTAGCGGGAGGGCTCCCCACAGATACGCAGTATTTT.

The CDR3 here is CASSFKGTGGSYGYTF. CDR3 in DNA: TGTGCCAGCAGTTTTAAAGGGACAGGGGGCAGTTATGGCTACACCTTC. The chain employs TRBV28 and TRBJ1-2, with TRBD1 matching 12 bases. CDR3 size: 16 residues. V lost 3 bases and J lost 5; bases outside the gene matches: 7. In germline, CDR1 is MDHEN, CDR2 SYDVKM.

This chain connects TRBV7-2 to TRBJ1-2; D unclear. V lost 5 bases to trimming and J lost 3 bases, with 13 bases between them. Germline V gives CDR1 SGHTA, CDR2 FQGNSA. This CDR3 is 14 amino acids long. The CDR3 is CASSPWEGDYGYTF. The CDR3 DNA is TGTGCCAGCAGCCCGTGGGAGGGCGACTATGGCTACACCTTC.

V is TRBV9 and J is TRBJ1-1, with D tentatively TRBD1 (6 bases). The CDR3 runs 20 residues. Germline CDR1 is SGDLS and CDR2 is YYNGEE. Trimming removed 4 bases at V and 1 base at J, with 29 bases between. In DNA form, the CDR3 reads TGTGCCAGCAGCCCCTATGGGGGGGCGGTTGGGCCGGGGGAGAACACTGAAGCTTTCTTT. It encodes CASSPYGGAVGPGENTEAFF.

This clone came up once. The chain employs TRBV6-2 or TRBV6-3 and TRBJ2-2; no definite D call. This CDR3 is 14 amino acids long. The germline gives CDR1 MNHEY, CDR2 SVGEGT. The V end lost 0 bases, the J end lost 8 bases, and 10 bases lay between the germline ends. CDR3 nucleotides: TGTGCCAGCAGTTACTCGACTCTGTTGGGGGAGCTGTTTTTT. Encoded protein: CASSYSTLLGELFF.

This clone was picked up a small number of times. Other nucleotide sequences from this sample produce the same CDR3. The chain recombines TRBV29-1 with TRBJ1-2; no firm D call. The CDR3 is 11 residues long. Germline V gene sequence: CDR1 SQVTM, CDR2 ANQGSEA. Trimming pared 5 bases from V and 5 bases from J, leaving 9 bases between. Here the CDR3 reads CSVSTRYGYTF. The DNA for the CDR3 is TGCAGCGTTTCTACGCGATATGGCTACACCTTC.

The genes are TRBV19 and TRBJ1-2, with 7 bases lining up with TRBD1. V shed 4 bases, J shed 0 bases, and the junction held 5 bases outside the gene matches. The CDR3 extends over 15 amino acids. Looked up from germline, CDR1 is LNHDA and CDR2 is SQIVND (reference sequence). The CDR3 DNA reads TGTGCCAGTAGTACCAAGACAGGGCCTAACTATGGCTACACCTTC. It specifies CASSTKTGPNYGYTF.

The chain uses TRBV4-1 and TRBJ2-4; tentatively, D is TRBD2 (7 bases). The ends were cut back, 0 bases at V and 9 bases at J, with 15 bases in the middle. The CDR3 has 15 residues. Germline loops: CDR1 MGHRA, CDR2 YSYEKL. CDR3 bases: TGCGCCAGCAGCCAAGATGGGGGGGGCCGTAGCATTCAGTACTTC. Translating it yields CASSQDGGGRSIQYF.

The V call is TRBV3-1 (or the pseudogene TRBV3-2), the J call TRBJ2-1; 11 bases are shared with TRBD2. This CDR3 has 17 residues. Germline V lookup: CDR1 LGHDT, CDR2 YNNKEL (reference sequence). J gave up 2 bases and V 6 bases, and 9 bases lay outside the gene matches. The CDR3 DNA follows: TGTGCCAGCAGAAATCAAGTGACTAGCGGGACCTACAATGAGCAGTTCTTC. Its translation is CASRNQVTSGTYNEQFF.

The CDR3: CASSWWASGTNTGELFF. In DNA form, the CDR3 reads TGTGCCAGCAGCTGGTGGGCTAGCGGTACGAACACCGGGGAGCTGTTTTTT. The chain has TRBV5-6 and TRBJ2-2, with 7 positions matching TRBD2. CDR1 and CDR2 from the germline V gene are SGHDT and YYEEEE. CDR3 length equals 17 residues. Trimming removed 3 bases from V and 0 bases from J; junction bases left unmatched: 8.

This chain uses TRBV6-5 with TRBJ1-2, with D possibly matching TRBD1 (6 bases). V was shortened by 5 bases and J by 8 bases, with 12 bases between the two germline ends. The CDR3 length is 12 residues. The germline V gene has CDR1 MNHEY and CDR2 SVGAGI. CDR3 DNA: TGTGCCAGCAGTACCCGGGGGGCGGGCTACACCTTC. Translating gives CASSTRGAGYTF.

The CDR3, as DNA: TGTGCCAGCAGCTTAGGGACAGGGGGGTGGAATGAGCAGTTCTTC. Its protein is CASSLGTGGWNEQFF. The chain has TRBV7-2 and TRBJ2-1; 10 bases fit TRBD1. Trimming at V came to 1 base and at J to 7 bases, leaving 4 bases not matched to a gene. The CDR3 covers 15 residues. CDR1 SGHTA and CDR2 FQGNSA come from the germline V gene.

This rearrangement joins TRBV4-1 to TRBJ2-1, with 13 bases fitting TRBD2. V was clipped by 4 bases and J by 5 bases; unmatched bases: 8. Germline V gene sequence: CDR1 MGHRA, CDR2 YSYEKL. The CDR3 has 17 amino acids. The DNA of the CDR3 is TGCGCCAGCAGCCGCACTCAACTAGCGGGAGGGGACAATGAGCAGTTCTTC. It codes for CASSRTQLAGGDNEQFF.

This rearrangement joins TRBV7-2 to TRBJ1-2, with unresolved D. CDR1 and CDR2 (germline): SGHTA, FQGNSA. This CDR3 is built from 13 residues. Between the trimmed V and J ends, which lost 1 base and 2 bases, there was a span of 5 bases. The chain's CDR3 is CASSLGPNYGYTF. The CDR3 region has the DNA TGTGCCAGCAGCTTAGGGCCCAACTATGGCTACACCTTC.